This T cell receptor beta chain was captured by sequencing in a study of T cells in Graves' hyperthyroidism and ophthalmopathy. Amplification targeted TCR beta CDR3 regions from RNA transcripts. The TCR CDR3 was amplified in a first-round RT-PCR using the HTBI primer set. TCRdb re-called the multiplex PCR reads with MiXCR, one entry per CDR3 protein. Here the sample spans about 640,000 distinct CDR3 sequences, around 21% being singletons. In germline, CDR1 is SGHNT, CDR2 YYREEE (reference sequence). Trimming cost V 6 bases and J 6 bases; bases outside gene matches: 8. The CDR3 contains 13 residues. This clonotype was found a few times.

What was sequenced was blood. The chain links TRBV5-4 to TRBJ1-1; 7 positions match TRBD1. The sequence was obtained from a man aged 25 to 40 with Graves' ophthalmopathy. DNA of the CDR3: TGTGCCAGCACCCTTACAGGGGACCCTGAAGCTTTCTTT. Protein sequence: CASTLTGDPEAFF.